This T cell receptor beta chain was sequenced for a study of long-term antiretroviral therapy in people with HIV. Whole-study findings and limits: Pre-ART-expanded clones dominated the repertoire at all time points. Despite increasing after ART, diversity remained lower than that of transplant donor controls.

The CDR3 is 14 residues long. Notes on this clone: Its target is not known.

The assay, immunoSEQ v3.0, was run at survey level. Here immunoSEQ multiplex PCR was the method, and the copy in TCRdb shows in-frame clones only, minus some. The repertoire holds roughly 25,000 clones, with 85% as singletons. The clonotype originates from a man in his forties or fifties with HIV. The sample was unsorted PBMCs, taken 2.3 years after starting antiretroviral therapy. The genes are TRBV21-1 and TRBJ2-7; TRBD1 is the table's D call, not checked against the DNA. TRBV21-1 is noted as a pseudogene. CDR3 nucleotide sequence: TGTGCCAGCAGCAGCCGGGACAGGGCCTACGAGCAGTACTTC. Translated: CASSSRDRAYEQYF.